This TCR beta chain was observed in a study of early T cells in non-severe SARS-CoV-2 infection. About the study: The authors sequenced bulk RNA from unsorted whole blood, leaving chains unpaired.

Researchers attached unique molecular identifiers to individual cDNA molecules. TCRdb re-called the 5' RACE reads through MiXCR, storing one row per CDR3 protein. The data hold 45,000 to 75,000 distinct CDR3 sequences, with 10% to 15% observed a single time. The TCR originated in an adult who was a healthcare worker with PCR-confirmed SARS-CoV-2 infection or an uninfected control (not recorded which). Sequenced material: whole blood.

In nucleotides, the CDR3 is TGTGCCAGCAGCGGGCCAGATGGCTACACCTTC. Translation gives CASSGPDGYTF. This chain connects TRBV7-9 to TRBJ1-2; D is uncertain. Trimming took off 5 bases at V and 6 bases at J, with 7 bases between the two ends. Germline-derived CDR1 and CDR2 are SEHNR and FQNEAQ (reference sequence). The CDR3 runs to 11 residues.